This T cell receptor (beta chain) was sequenced in a study of blood T cell repertoires in COVID-19. The overall study: COVID-19 samples from acute and convalescent phases originated in the United States, Italy and Spain. T cells, B-cell-depleted T cells, or PBMCs provided the cDNA or gDNA that served as material.

This clone has more than one count but fewer than ten. Clones were sequenced by immunoSEQ multiplex PCR, and TCRdb holds only the in-frame ones, with some missing. The data contain 200,000 to 250,000 clones, less than 90% of them singletons. Trimming stripped 5 bases from V and 2 bases from J, with 22 bases between. Germline V lookup: CDR1 LNHDA, CDR2 SQIVND (reference sequence). The CDR3 length is 18 residues. The sequence came from a man aged 55 to 70 with acute or convalescent COVID-19. This chain joins TRBV19 and TRBJ1-3; D is unresolved. Sequencing used peripheral blood. The CDR3 reads CASSSPGIAGRPGNTIYF. The CDR3 DNA reads as TGTGCCAGTAGTTCCCCGGGGATTGCTGGGAGGCCTGGAAACACCATATATTTT.